This T cell receptor (beta chain) originates from a study of cytomegalovirus exposure and HLA in healthy donors. This clone showed up just once. Antigen unknown. The CDR3 spans 14 residues. CDR1 and CDR2 (germline): WSHSY, SAAADI. General study findings and limits: Per a prior analysis, the majority of TCR beta V segments were productive roughly 90% or roughly 30% of the time. Listed as cytomegalovirus-associated were 150 or so TCR beta chains.

In the PCR, 60 Vbeta and 13 Jbeta primers were used. The data were produced by immunoSEQ multiplex PCR, yet TCRdb's version contains in-frame clones alone and is incomplete. The repertoire consists of roughly 250,000 clones, with under 80% occurring once and the leading ten covering under 3%. Sequenced input: PBMCs. This chain uses TRBV10-2 with TRBJ2-5; 8 positions match TRBD2. The J call may be incorrect, as the DNA end agrees better with TRBJ2-7. The receptor was derived from a female donor in good health and CMV-seronegative. CDR3 residues: CASSETGGPDEQYF. Written as DNA, the CDR3 is TGCGCCAGCAGTGAAACGGGAGGGCCTGACGAGCAGTACTTC.